Below, one T cell receptor beta chain is given with its context. The antigen this receptor binds is unknown. No much larger clone is present one base from it, and per-base qualities are unavailable. The cysteine opens and the phenylalanine closes a CDR3 of 12 amino acids. Only the CDR3 part of the read is kept: 36 bases, read in frame from the first base. V is clipped by 8 bases and J by 8 bases, and the sequence between their germline boundaries is 15 bases long. CDR1 and CDR2 were assigned from the germline V gene as MDHEN and SYDVKM. The meaning of the sample's time point label: pre-sensitization, week 0. According to the study, the label for this sample's treatment or condition signals: therapeutic diphenylcyclopropenone sensitization with weekly scalp DPC. At each patch-test visit, blood was drawn before the patch test was applied. Patients were eligible if aged 18 to 70, diagnosed with alopecia and judged suitable for DPC therapy, and pregnant patients were excluded. Unfractionated whole blood was collected in Tempus Blood RNA tubes, and total RNA was extracted from that blood.

This entry belongs to a study of human T cells and chemical hapten exposure (dated by TCRdb to about 2021). Regarding the complete study: For sensitization, 2% DPC in acetone was applied to a 2 cm by 2 cm area of upper inner arm skin. This study followed changes in the peripheral blood TCR repertoire in vivo during primary and secondary sensitization of alopecia patients to the hapten diphenylcyclopropenone (DPC). Under 30 alopecia patients gave blood for TCR sequencing at one to four time points (pre-sensitization, 2, 6 and 24 weeks). Most of the patients in the cohort were female, and the cohort covered alopecia areata with under or over 50% scalp involvement, alopecia totalis and alopecia universalis. Patch testing on the upper back used Finn chambers containing 0.01% DPC, with scoring done after 6 days according to International Contact Dermatitis Research Group standards. Libraries were pooled for sequencing, and variation in per-sample TCR yields was attributed mainly to small differences in library volumes within the pool. Weekly therapeutic DPC doses were additionally applied to the scalp of patients throughout the roughly 24-week study period. Blood was sampled from patients pre-sensitization (week 0) and at 2, 6 and about 24 weeks after DPC sensitization. General study outcomes and caveats: After repeated subsampling, the strength of the expansion versus patch-test correlation and the threshold at which it became significant changed. Because every patient had alopecia, a presumed autoimmune disease, the patients' immune response might differ from that of healthy individuals. Patch test score was positively correlated with the number of PT1 expanded TCRs, with significance at thresholds 8, 16 and 32 but not at 4. Expanded TCRs formed significantly more large CDR3 similarity clusters than pre-sensitization or healthy control sets, consistent with antigen-driven responses. No change with DPC sensitization was found in the number of TCRs above 1 in 1000 frequency, and no evidence of global repertoire structure alterations was found.

Preparation of the library involved RACE. These reads were obtained on a NextSeq 500. Library preparation attached unique molecular identifiers to individual cDNA molecules for quantitative, reproducible TCR counting. Each blood RNA sample was used to sequence both TCR alpha and TCR beta chains. In the paper's pipeline: A median of about 100,000 TCRs per sample was observed, with a range of about 20,000 to 750,000. The Decombinator software suite was used to annotate the V, J and CDR3 of the TCR reads. For the PS versus PT1 abundance plots, all samples were subsampled to the same number of TCRs (28,000). Expanded TCRs were defined as absent before sensitization and observed at least eight times at the 2-week time point. In TCRdb, the public reads were trimmed at Q25 with fastp and aligned with MiXCR, with productive beta chains retained. Each CDR3 protein appears once, grouped with its most common genes and DNA. The V and J calls and clone size come from TCRdb's table, not from the authors' own analysis. This sample has under 300,000 distinct CDR3 sequences in its table, and 8.6% of those were observed once. Of the sample, approximately 2.3% falls within the top ten clones.

The TCR was taken from a woman between 40 and 50 years old with alopecia areata. Some clones in this sample may be carry-over from other donors' samples. Specimen: whole blood, collected in connection with sensitization to the hapten diphenylcyclopropenone (DPC). The chain is assembled from TRBV28 and TRBJ1-1, and perhaps TRBD1 as D gene, on 5 matching bases. This receptor carries the CDR3 CASLGDQGEAFF. In nucleotide form, the sequence is TGTGCCAGCTTAGGAGACCAGGGCGAAGCTTTCTTT.